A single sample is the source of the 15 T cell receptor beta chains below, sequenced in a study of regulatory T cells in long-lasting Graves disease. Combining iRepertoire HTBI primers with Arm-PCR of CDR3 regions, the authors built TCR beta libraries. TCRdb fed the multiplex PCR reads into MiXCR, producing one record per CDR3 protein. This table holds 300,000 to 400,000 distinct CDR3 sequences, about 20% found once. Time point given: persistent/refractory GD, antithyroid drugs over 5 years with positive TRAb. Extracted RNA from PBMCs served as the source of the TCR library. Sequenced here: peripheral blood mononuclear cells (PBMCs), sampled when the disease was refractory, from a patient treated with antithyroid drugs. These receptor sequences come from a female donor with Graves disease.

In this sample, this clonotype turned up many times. The CDR3 region is CASSPPGGFQGYTF. In DNA form, the CDR3 reads TGTGCCAGCAGCCCACCAGGGGGTTTTCAGGGCTACACCTTC. The rearrangement links TRBV28 to TRBJ1-2; 7 nucleotides line up with TRBD1. The germline V gene encodes CDR1 MDHEN and CDR2 SYDVKM. The V and J ends lost 6 bases and 8 bases, in that order; junction bases with no gene match: 12. The CDR3 covers 14 residues.

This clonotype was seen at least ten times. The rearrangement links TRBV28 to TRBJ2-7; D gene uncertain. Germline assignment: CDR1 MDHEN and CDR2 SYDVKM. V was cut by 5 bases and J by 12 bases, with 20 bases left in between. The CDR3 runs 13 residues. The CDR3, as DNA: TGTGCCAGCAGTGTCTCAGGTTGGGTTCAGCGGTACTTC. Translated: CASSVSGWVQRYF.

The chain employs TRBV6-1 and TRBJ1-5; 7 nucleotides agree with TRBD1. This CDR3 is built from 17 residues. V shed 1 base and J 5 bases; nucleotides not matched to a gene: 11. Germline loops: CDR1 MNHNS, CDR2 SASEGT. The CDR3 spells CASSEEEGAGSDQPQHF. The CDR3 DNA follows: TGTGCCAGCAGTGAAGAGGAGGGGGCGGGGAGCGATCAGCCCCAGCATTTT.

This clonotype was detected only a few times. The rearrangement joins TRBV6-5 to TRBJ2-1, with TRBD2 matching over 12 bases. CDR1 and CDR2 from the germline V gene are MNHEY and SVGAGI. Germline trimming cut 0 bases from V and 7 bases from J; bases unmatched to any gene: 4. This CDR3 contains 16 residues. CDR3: CASSYSKTSGRNEQFF. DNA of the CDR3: TGTGCCAGCAGTTACTCAAAGACTAGCGGGAGAAATGAGCAGTTCTTC.

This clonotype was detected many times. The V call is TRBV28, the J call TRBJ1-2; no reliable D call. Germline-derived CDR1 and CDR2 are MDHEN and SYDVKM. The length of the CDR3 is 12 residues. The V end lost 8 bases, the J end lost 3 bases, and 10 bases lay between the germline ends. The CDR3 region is CASRRGDYGYTF. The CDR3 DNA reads TGTGCCAGCCGGCGGGGAGACTATGGCTACACCTTC.

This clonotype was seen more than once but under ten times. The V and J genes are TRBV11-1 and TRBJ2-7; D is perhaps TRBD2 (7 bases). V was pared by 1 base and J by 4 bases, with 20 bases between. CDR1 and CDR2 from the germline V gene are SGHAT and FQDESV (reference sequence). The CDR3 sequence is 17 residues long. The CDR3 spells CASSLDLSGTLHYEQYF. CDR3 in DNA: TGTGCCAGCAGCTTAGACCTGAGCGGGACACTCCATTACGAGCAGTACTTC.

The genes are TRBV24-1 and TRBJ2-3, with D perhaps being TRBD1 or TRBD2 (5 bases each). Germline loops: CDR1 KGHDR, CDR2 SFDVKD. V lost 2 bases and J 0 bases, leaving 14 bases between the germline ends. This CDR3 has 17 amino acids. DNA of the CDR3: TGTGCCACCAGTGATTGGAACCGGGACGGAAGCACAGATACGCAGTATTTT. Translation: CATSDWNRDGSTDTQYF.

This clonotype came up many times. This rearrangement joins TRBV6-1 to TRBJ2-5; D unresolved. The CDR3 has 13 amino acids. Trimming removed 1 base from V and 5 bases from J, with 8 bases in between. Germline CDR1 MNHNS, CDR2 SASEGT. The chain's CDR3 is CASSEGVPETQYF. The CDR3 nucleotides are TGTGCCAGCAGTGAAGGGGTTCCGGAGACCCAGTACTTC.

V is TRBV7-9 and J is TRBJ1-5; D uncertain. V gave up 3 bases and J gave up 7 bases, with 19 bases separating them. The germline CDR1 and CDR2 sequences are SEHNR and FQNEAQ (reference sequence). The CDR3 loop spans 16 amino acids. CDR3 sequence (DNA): TGTGCCAGCAGCTTTTCTGTCGCTCCCGTCCACCAGCCCCAGCATTTT. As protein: CASSFSVAPVHQPQHF.

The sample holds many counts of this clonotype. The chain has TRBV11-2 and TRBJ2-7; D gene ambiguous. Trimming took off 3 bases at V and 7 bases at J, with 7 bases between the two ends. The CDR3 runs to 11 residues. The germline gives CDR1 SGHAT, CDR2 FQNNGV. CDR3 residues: CASSFGIEQYF. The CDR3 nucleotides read TGTGCCAGCAGCTTTGGGATAGAGCAGTACTTC. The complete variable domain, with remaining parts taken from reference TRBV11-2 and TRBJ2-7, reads EAGVAQSPRYKIIEKRQSVAFWCNPISGHATLYWYQQILGQGPKLLIQFQNNGVVDDSQLPKDRFSAERLKGVDSTLKIQPAKLEDSAVYLCASSFGIEQYFGPGTRLTVT.

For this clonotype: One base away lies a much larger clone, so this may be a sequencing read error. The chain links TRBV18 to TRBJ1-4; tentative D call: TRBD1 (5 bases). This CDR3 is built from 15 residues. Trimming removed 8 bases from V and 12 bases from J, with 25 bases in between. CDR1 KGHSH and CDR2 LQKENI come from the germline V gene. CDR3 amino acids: CASPLIDSSLGELFF. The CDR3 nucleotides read TGTGCCAGCCCACTCATCGACAGTTCGCTAGGTGAACTGTTTTTT.

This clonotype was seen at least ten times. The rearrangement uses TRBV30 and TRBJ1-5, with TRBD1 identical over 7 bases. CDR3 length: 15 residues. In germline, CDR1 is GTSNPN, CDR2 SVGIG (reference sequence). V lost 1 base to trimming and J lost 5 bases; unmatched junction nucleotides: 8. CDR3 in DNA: TGTGCCTGGAGTGCCTGGGACAGCACATATCAGCCCCAGCATTTT. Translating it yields CAWSAWDSTYQPQHF.

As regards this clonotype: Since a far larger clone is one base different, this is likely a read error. The CDR3 reads CASSLGQRSEAFF. CDR3 in DNA: TGTGCCAGCAGCTTGGGACAGAGAAGTGAAGCTTTCTTT. This chain uses TRBV11-2 with TRBJ1-1, with 7 bases matching TRBD1. Per the germline V gene, CDR1 is SGHAT and CDR2 is FQNNGV. With 3 bases clipped from V and 7 bases from J, the junction kept 5 bases outside the gene matches. The CDR3 totals 13 residues.

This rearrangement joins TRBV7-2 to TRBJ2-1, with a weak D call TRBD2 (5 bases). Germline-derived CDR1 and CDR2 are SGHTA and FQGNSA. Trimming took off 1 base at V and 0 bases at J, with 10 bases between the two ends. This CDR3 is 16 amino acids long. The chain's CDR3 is CASSLEPGSSYNEQFF. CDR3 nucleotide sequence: TGTGCCAGCAGCTTAGAGCCGGGAAGCTCCTACAATGAGCAGTTCTTC. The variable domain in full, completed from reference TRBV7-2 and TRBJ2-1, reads GAGVSQSPSNKVTEKGKDVELRCDPISGHTALYWYRQSLGQGLEFLIYFQGNSAPDKSGLPSDRFSAERTGGSVSTLTIQRTQQEDSAVYLCASSLEPGSSYNEQFFGPGTRLTVL.

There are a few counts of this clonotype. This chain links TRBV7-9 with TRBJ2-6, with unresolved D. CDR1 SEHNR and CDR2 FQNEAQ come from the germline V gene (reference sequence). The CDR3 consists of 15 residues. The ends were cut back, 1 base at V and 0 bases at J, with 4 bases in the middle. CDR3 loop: CASSLVRSGANVLTF. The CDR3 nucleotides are TGTGCCAGCAGCTTAGTCCGCTCTGGGGCCAACGTCCTGACTTTC.